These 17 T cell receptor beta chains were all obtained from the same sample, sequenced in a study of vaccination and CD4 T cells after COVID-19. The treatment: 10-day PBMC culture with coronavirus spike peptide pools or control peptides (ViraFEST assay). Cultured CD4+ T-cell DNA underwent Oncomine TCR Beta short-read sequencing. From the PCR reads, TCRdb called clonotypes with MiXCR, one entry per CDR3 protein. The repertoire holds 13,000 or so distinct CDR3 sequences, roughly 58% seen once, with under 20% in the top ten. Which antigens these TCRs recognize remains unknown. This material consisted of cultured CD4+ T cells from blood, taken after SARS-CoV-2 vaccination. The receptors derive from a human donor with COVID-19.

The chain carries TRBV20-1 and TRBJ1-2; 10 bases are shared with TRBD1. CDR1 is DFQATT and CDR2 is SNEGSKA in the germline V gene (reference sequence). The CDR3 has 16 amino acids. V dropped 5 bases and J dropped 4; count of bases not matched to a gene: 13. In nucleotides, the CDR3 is TGCAGTGCTCAGCCGACAGGGGGCCCCCGGTTCTATGGCTACACCTTC. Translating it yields CSAQPTGGPRFYGYTF.

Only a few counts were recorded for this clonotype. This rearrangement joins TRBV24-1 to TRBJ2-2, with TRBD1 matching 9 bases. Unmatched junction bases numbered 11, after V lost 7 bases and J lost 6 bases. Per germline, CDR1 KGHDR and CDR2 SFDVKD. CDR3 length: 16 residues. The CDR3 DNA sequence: TGTGCCACCAGGAGTAATCCGGGACAGGGTGCCGGGGAGCTGTTTTTT. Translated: CATRSNPGQGAGELFF.

This CDR3 is CSARSGSNTEAFF. The CDR3 DNA reads TGCAGTGCTAGGAGCGGATCGAACACTGAAGCTTTCTTT. The chain links TRBV20-1 to TRBJ1-1; D is undetermined. CDR3 length: 13 amino acids. CDR1 and CDR2 (germline): DFQATT, SNEGSKA (reference sequence). Trimming took off 3 bases at V and 1 base at J, with 9 bases between the two ends.

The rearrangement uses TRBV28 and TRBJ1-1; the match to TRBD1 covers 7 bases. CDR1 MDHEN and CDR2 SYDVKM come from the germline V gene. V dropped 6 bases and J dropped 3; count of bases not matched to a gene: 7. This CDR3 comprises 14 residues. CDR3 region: CASSTGTEDTEAFF. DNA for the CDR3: TGTGCCAGCAGCACCGGGACAGAAGACACTGAAGCTTTCTTT. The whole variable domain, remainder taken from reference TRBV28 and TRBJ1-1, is DVKVTQSSRYLVKRTGEKVFLECVQDMDHENMFWYRQDPGLGLRLIYFSYDVKMKEKGDIPEGYSVSREKKERFSLILESASTNQTSMYLCASSTGTEDTEAFFGQGTRLTVV.

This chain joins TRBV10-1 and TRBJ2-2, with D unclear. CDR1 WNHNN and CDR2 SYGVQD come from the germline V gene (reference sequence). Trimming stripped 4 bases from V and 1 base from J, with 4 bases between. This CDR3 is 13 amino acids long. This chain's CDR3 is CASSGRNTGELFF. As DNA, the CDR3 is TGCGCCAGCAGTGGAAGGAACACCGGGGAGCTGTTTTTT.

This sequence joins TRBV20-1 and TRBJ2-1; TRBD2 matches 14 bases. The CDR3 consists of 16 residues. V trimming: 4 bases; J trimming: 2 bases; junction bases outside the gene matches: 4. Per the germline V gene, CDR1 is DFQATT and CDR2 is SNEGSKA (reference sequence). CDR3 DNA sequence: TGCAGTGCTACCCGGACTAGCGGGGGGCCCTACAATGAGCAGTTCTTC. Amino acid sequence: CSATRTSGGPYNEQFF.

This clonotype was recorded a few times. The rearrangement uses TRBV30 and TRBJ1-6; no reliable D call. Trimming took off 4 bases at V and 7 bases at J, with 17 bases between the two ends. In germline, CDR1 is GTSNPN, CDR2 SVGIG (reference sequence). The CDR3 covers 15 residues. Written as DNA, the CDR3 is TGTGCCTGGATCGATCGATTGGACGGCAATTCACCCCTCCACTTT. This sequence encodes CAWIDRLDGNSPLHF. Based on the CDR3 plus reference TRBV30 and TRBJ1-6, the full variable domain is SQTIHQWPATLVQPVGSPLSLECTVEGTSNPNLYWYRQAAGRGLQLLFYSVGIGQISSEVPQNLSASRPQDRQFILSSKKLLLSDSGFYLCAWIDRLDGNSPLHFGNGTRLTVT.

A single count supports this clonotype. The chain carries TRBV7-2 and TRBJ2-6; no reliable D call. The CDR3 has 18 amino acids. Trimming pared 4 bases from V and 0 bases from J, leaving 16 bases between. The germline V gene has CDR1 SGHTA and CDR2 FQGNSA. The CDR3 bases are TGTGCCAGCAGCTCGTCGATTGGTAGACCCTCTGGGGCCAACGTCCTGACTTTC. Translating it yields CASSSSIGRPSGANVLTF.

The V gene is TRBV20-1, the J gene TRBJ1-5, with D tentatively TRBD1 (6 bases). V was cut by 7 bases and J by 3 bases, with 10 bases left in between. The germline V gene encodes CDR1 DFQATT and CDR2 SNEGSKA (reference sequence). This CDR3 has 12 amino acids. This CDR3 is CSGGQPNQPQHF. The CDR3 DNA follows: TGCAGTGGGGGACAACCCAATCAGCCCCAGCATTTT.

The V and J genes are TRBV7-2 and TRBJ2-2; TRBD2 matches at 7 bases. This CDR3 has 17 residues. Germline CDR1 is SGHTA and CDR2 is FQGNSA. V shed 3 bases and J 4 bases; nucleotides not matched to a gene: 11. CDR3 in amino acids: CASSLGRGGGSTGELFF. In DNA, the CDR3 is TGTGCCAGCAGCTTGGGGCGCGGGGGAGGGAGCACCGGGGAGCTGTTTTTT.

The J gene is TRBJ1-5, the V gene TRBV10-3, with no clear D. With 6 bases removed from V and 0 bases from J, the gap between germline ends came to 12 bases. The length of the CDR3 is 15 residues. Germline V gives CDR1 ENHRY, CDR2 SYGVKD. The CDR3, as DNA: TGTGCCATCAGCAGGACGGATAATAGCAATCAGCCCCAGCATTTT. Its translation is CAISRTDNSNQPQHF.

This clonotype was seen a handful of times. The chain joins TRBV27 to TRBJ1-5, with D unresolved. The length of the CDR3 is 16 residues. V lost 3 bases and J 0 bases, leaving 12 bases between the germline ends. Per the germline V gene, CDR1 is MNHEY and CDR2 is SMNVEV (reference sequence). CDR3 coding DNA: TGTGCCAGCAGTTTTTATGGCAGGAATAGCAATCAGCCCCAGCATTTT. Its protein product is CASSFYGRNSNQPQHF.

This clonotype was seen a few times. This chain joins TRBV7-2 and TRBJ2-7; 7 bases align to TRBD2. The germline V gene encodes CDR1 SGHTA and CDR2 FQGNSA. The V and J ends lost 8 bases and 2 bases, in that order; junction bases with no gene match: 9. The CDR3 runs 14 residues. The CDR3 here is CASRLGGETYEQYF. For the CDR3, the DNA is TGTGCCAGCCGTCTTGGGGGGGAAACCTACGAGCAGTACTTC.

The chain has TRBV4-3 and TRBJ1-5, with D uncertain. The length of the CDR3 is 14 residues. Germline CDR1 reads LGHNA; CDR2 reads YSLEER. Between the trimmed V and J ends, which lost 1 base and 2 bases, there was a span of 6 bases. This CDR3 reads CASSQAGGNQPQHF. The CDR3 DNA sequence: TGCGCCAGCAGCCAAGCTGGGGGCAATCAGCCCCAGCATTTT.

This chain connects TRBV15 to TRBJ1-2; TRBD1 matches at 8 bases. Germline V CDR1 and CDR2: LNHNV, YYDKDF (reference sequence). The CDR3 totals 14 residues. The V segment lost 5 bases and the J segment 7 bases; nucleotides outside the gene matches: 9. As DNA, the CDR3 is TGTGCCACCAGCTTTCGGACAGGGTCTCCTGGCTACACCTTC. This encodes CATSFRTGSPGYTF.

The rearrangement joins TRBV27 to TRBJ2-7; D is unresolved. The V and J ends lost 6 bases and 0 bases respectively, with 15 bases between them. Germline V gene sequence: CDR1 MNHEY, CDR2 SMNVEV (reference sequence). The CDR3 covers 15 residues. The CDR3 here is CASRITTMGSYEQYF. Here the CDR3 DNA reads TGTGCCAGCAGAATAACTACAATGGGCTCCTACGAGCAGTACTTC.

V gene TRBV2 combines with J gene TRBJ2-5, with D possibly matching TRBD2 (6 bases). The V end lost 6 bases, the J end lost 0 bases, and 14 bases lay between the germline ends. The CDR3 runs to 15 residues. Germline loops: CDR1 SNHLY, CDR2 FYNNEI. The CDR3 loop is CASRGTPNYQETQYF. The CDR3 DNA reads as TGTGCCAGCAGGGGGACTCCCAATTACCAAGAGACCCAGTACTTC. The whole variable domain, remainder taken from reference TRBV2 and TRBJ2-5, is EPEVTQTPSHQVTQMGQEVILRCVPISNHLYFYWYRQILGQKVEFLVSFYNNEISEKSEIFDDQFSVERPDGSNFTLKIRSTKLEDSAMYFCASRGTPNYQETQYFGPGTRLLVL.